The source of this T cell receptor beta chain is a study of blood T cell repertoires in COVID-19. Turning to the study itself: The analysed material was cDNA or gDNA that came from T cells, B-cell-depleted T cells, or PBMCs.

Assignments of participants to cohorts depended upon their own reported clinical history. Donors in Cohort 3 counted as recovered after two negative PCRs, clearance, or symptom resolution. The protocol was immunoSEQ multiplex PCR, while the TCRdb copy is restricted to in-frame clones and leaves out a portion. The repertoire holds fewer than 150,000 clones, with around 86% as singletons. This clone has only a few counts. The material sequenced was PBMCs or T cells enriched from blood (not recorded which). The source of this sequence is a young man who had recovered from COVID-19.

The CDR3 DNA reads as TGTGCCATCCGGGGGCGGGGACAGCCCAGCGGGGGCTACACCTTC. Translating gives CAIRGRGQPSGGYTF. This sequence joins TRBV28 and TRBJ1-2; the match to TRBD1 covers 7 bases. V lost 10 bases to trimming and J lost 8 bases; unmatched junction nucleotides: 19. The CDR3 runs 15 residues. Germline-derived CDR1 and CDR2 are MDHEN and SYDVKM.